The clone carrying this T cell receptor beta chain was detected only once. The CDR3 sequence is 16 residues long. J lost 4 bases, V lost 4 bases, and 9 bases had no gene match. CDR1 and CDR2 (germline): MGHRA, YSYEKL. The method was immunoSEQ multiplex PCR; TCRdb's version includes in-frame clones alone and lacks a portion of them. The sample has about 140,000 clones; less than 90% are singletons. This entry belongs to a study of control samples from healthy donors and cancer patients. The chain joins TRBV4-1 to TRBJ2-5; 10 bases fit TRBD2. This TCR derives from a woman in her 30s in good health. What was sequenced was blood. CDR3 residues: CASSRDTSGIVETQYF. The CDR3 coding sequence is TGCGCCAGCAGCCGGGACACTAGCGGGATAGTAGAGACCCAGTACTTC.